The source of this T cell receptor (beta chain) is a study of blood T cell repertoires in COVID-19. At the level of the study: PBMCs, B-cell-depleted T cells, or T cells were the source of the cDNA or gDNA that made up the material.

Generated by immunoSEQ multiplex PCR, the TCRdb table keeps only in-frame clones and is missing some. Of about 74,000 clones listed, 88% were seen once; the top ten hold 1.5% to 2.5%. The sample comprised peripheral blood. This TCR was recovered from an elderly woman with active or convalescent COVID-19.

CDR3 bases: TGTGCCAGCAGTTTTTTGGTAGGCCGAGGCACTGAAGCTTTCTTT. This codes for CASSFLVGRGTEAFF. V usage is TRBV28 and J usage is TRBJ1-1, with D hard to call. Germline V gene data show CDR1 as MDHEN and CDR2 as SYDVKM. CDR3 length equals 15 residues. V was shortened by 3 bases and J by 4 bases, with 15 bases between the two germline ends. The variable domain in full, completed from reference TRBV28 and TRBJ1-1, reads DVKVTQSSRYLVKRTGEKVFLECVQDMDHENMFWYRQDPGLGLRLIYFSYDVKMKEKGDIPEGYSVSREKKERFSLILESASTNQTSMYLCASSFLVGRGTEAFFGQGTRLTVV.